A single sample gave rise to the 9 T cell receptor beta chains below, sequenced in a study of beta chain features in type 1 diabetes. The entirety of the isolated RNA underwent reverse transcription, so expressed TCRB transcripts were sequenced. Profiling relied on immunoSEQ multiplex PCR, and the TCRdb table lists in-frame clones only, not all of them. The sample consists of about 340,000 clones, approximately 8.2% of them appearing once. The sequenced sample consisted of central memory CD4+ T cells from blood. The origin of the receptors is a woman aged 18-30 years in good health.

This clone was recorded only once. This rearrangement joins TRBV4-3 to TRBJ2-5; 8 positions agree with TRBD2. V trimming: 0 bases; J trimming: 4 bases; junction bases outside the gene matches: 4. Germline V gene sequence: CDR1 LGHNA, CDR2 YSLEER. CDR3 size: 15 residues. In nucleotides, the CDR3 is TGCGCCAGCAGCCAAGATAGGGGACTAGGAGAGACCCAGTACTTC. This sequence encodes CASSQDRGLGETQYF.

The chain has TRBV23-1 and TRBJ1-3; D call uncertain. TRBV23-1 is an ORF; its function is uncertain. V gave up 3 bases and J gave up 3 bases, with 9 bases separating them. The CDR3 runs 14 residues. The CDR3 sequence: CASSHRLGGNTIYF. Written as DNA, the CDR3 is TGCGCCAGCAGTCATCGATTGGGTGGAAACACCATATATTTT.

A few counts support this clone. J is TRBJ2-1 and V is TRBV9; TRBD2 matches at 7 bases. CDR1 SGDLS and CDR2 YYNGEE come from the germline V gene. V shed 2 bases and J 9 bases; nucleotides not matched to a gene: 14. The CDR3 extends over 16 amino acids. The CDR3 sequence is CASSVSRLGGRGEQFF. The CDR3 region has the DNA TGTGCCAGCAGCGTCAGCAGGCTGGGCGGGAGAGGTGAGCAGTTCTTC.

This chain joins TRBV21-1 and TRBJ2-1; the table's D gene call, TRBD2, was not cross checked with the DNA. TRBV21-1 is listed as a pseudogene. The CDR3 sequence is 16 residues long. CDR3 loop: CASRKGLAGGEDEQFF. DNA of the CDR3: TGTGCCAGCAGAAAGGGACTAGCGGGAGGGGAAGATGAGCAGTTCTTC.

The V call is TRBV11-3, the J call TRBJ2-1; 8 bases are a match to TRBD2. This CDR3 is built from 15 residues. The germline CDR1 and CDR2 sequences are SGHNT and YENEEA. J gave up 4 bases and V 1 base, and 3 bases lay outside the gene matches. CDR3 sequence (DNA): TGTGCCAGCAGCTTAGGTCCTAGCGGGTACAATGAGCAGTTCTTC. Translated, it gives CASSLGPSGYNEQFF.

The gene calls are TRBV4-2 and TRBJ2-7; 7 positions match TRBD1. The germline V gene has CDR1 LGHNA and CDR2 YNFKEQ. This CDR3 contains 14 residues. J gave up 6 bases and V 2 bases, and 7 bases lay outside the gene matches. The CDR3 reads CASSQRGTASEQYF. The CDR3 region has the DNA TGTGCCAGCAGCCAAAGAGGGACAGCTAGCGAGCAGTACTTC.

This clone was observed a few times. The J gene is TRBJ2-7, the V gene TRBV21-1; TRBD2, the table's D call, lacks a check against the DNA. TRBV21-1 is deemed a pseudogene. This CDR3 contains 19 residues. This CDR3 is CASRTRGTSGSLGGHEQYF. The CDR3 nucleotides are TGTGCCAGCAGGACGAGAGGGACTAGCGGGAGTCTAGGGGGCCACGAGCAGTACTTC.

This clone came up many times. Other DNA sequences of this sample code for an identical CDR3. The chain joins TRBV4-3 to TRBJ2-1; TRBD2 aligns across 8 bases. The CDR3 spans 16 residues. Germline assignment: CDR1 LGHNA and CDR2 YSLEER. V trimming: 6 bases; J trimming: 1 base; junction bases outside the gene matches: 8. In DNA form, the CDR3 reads TGCGCCAGCAGTCCTCGGACTAGCATTTCCTACAATGAGCAGTTCTTC. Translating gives CASSPRTSISYNEQFF.

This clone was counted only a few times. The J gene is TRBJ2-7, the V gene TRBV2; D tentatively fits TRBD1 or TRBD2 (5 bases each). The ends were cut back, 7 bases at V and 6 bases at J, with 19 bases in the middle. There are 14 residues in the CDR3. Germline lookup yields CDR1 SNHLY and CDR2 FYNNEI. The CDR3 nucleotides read TGTGCCAGCATACGGGACCGGGATCCGGCCGAGCAGTACTTC. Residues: CASIRDRDPAEQYF.